This T cell receptor (beta chain) was identified during a study of coeliac disease. About the study: Coeliac patients had active, refractory type I, or gluten-free-diet-controlled disease.

Findings and caveats of the study: Most TRB amino acid sequences occurred in only one sample.

Cells were frozen in aliquots of about 500,000, and one aliquot per fraction was sequenced. There are a few counts of this clone. Its antigen is not known. The CDR3 has 21 amino acids. The V end lost 0 bases, the J end lost 4 bases, and 30 bases lay between the germline ends. Germline V gene sequence: CDR1 LGHNA, CDR2 YSLEER. Libraries were prepared by immunoSEQ multiplex PCR; TCRdb keeps only in-frame clonotypes and omits some of them. The sample lists thousands of clones, roughly 65% seen once, with roughly 3% in the top ten. The chain uses TRBV4-3 and TRBJ1-1; D is undetermined. This sequence originates from a woman aged 55-70 years with active celiac disease. The sample was lamina propria lymphocytes from the gut. CDR3 residues: CASSQEIGGRGESRYGTEAFF. CDR3 coding DNA: TGCGCCAGCAGCCAAGAAATCGGCGGGCGTGGTGAGTCGAGGTACGGCACTGAAGCTTTCTTT.